The T cell receptor beta chain described here comes from a study of T cell repertoires in cytomegalovirus infection (dated by TCRdb to the late 2010s). A note on the overall study: Recently identified HLA-C-restricted CMV epitopes, whose presentation resists viral immunomodulation, were targeted by peptide stimulations together with well-studied HLA-B-restricted epitopes. The HLA type of each donor mattered for the analysis, because public TCR beta signatures pointed to carriage of CMV infection along with the matching HLA type.

The investigation overall reported the following: In both this cohort and an independent roughly 330-donor cohort, the cumulative frequency of public TCR beta family members distinguished carriers of CMV infection plus the relevant HLA type. In the ex vivo response, HLA-C-restricted CMV-specific TCR beta clonotypes were dominant, and in two of eight donors the single most frequent clonotype came from this HLA-C-restricted group.

The table lists this clonotype with a few counts. The clone's antigen remains unknown. No quality values exist for individual bases; no much larger clone is one base distant. In light of the paper, this sample's treatment or condition label describes: in vitro stimulation with specific CMV peptide epitopes to enrich CMV-specific T cells. The sequencer was an Illumina HiSeq 1500. TCRdb cleaned the public reads at Q25 with fastp, built clones with MiXCR and kept in-frame beta chains. Every CDR3 protein is listed once, alongside the most common genes and DNA of its rows. The table for this sample lists about 57,000 distinct CDR3 sequences; 20% of them were counted only once. 60% to 75% of the sample lies in the top ten. Per the germline V gene, MGHRA is the CDR1 and YSYEKL is the CDR2. A distance of 15 bases separates the germline ends of V and J, which lose 4 bases and 6 bases respectively. The CDR3 has 15 amino acids, counting the end cysteine and phenylalanine. Of the read, only the CDR3 DNA is kept; its 45 bases are in frame from base 1.

Recombination connected TRBV4-1 to TRBJ2-2, with no confident D gene call. This TCR derives from a human donor in good health (CMV status not recorded). Some clones in this sample may be carry-over from other donors' samples. The material was CD8+ T cells from cultured PBMCs, obtained from culture after CMV antigen stimulation. The CDR3 reads as follows: CASSLGPLLAGELFF. The nucleotides read TGCGCCAGCAGCCTTGGCCCCCTTTTGGCCGGGGAGCTGTTTTTT.